The following is a TCR beta chain sequence with its context. Its antigen is currently not known. Base qualities are not recorded, but no much larger clone differs from it by a single base. V is pared back by 1 base and J by 6 bases, with 15 bases lying between the germline termini. Taken from the germline V gene (reference sequence), the CDR1 and CDR2 loops are SGHNT and YYREEE. CDR3 length: 15 amino acids, cysteine to phenylalanine. The entry retains the CDR3 DNA only, 45 bases that are in frame from base 1. The cohort was made up of several hundred healthy bone marrow donors. All cohort members were sampled while nominally healthy, although unrecorded immune exposures were likely present. The donor tested CMV seronegative, placing the donor among the approximately 400 seronegative members of the cohort. A peripheral blood sample was collected from each donor, and TCR beta sequencing was performed on peripheral blood mononuclear cells. Genomic DNA was extracted from the blood cell samples with the Qiagen DNeasy Blood Extraction Kit.

Libraries came from the immunoSEQ multiplex PCR assay. For the multiplex PCR, a mixture combining 60 forward primers for TCR Vbeta segments and 13 reverse primers for TCR Jbeta segments was used. The CDR3 region of rearranged TCR beta genes was amplified from genomic DNA with a multiplex PCR assay. Amplified TCR beta libraries were sequenced as 87-base-pair reads on the Illumina HiSeq System. Concerning the study's data processing: In a later analysis, tens of millions of unique TCR beta chains were counted across the roughly 670 repertoires, and roughly 11 million of these chains were shared by at least two donors. A nearest-neighbor algorithm error-corrected the raw reads and collapsed the reads into unique sequences, merging closely related sequences to remove PCR and sequencing errors. CDR3 sequences were aligned to IMGT reference sequences to assign V, D and J gene segments. For a sequence to be retained, at least a six-nucleotide match to both a V gene segment and a J gene segment was required. A rearrangement was called productive if the CDR3 had no stop codons and remained in frame with V and J, and every other rearrangement was called non-productive. Following IMGT convention, CDR3 was defined as the stretch from the second conserved V-encoded cysteine to the conserved J-encoded phenylalanine. The earlier analysis of 500 to 600 of the donors excluded sequences that lacked an unambiguous match to a single V gene segment. In an earlier analysis of approximately 590 of the donors, V segments were called functional above 56.7% productive rearrangements and were called segregating when the between-donor standard deviation exceeded 5%. A statistical classification framework was developed to diagnose cytomegalovirus status using the catalog of TCR beta chain sequences. V and J gene assignment, in a later analysis, came from comparing TCR nucleotide sequences with IMGT/GENE-DB human TR gene sequences. In a later analysis, CDR3 sequences and most-parsimonious VDJ recombination scenarios were assigned using the TCRdist pipeline. In a later analysis, each TCR beta chain was defined by its CDR3 amino acid sequence together with its V-gene family, and reads lacking a unique V-gene family were excluded. In a later analysis, around 650 highly shared, low-generation-probability nucleotide sequences were removed to address suspected cross-contamination and a sequencing artifact. For each public chain, a later analysis derived a clonal expansion index from normalized ranks of inferred template counts within each repertoire. In a later analysis, generation probabilities were computed with a VDJ recombination model fitted to out-of-frame rearrangements, and the resulting probabilities were checked against IGoR. Hypergeometric tests were used in a later analysis to score TCR-TCR, TCR-HLA and TCR-CMV co-occurrence, with a repertoire-size bias correction applied to the TCR pairs. False discovery rates were estimated in a later analysis by permuting HLA or CMV assignments 20 times. A later analysis grouped co-occurring TCRs with DBSCAN, adding TCRdist sequence similarity when clustering within HLA-allele-positive subsets. Co-occurrence clustering excluded repertoires with fewer than 30,000 or more than 120,000 public chains, plus five with anomalous nucleotide sharing. In its TCRdb copy, this immuneACCESS table keeps in-frame sequences only and misses some clones. Where compared with another copy, unresolved V genes explain less than half of these, and the others have no known cause. V, J and clone size are taken as reported in that table, and D and trimming were inferred from the DNA itself. This sample holds some 190,000 clones; 82% were observed only once. Of the sample, about 1.5% is held by the ten largest clones.

The entry originates in a study of cytomegalovirus exposure and HLA in healthy donors (dated by TCRdb to 2015 to 2018). Broadly, across the study: An earlier analysis of 587 of the donors reported more than 250 Gb of sequence data and some 120 million unique TCR beta sequences from around 200 million T cells. An early release covering around 630 HLA-typed donors comprised approximately 290 gigabases of sequencing data and tens of millions of unique TCR sequences. The genetic ancestry cluster associated with self-reported Caucasian donors included 80% to 90% of the roughly 400 genotyped donors. The study aimed to test whether signatures of past pathogen exposure could be identified by cataloging public T cell receptors. The study used immunosequencing to profile the T cell repertoires of under 700 subjects and linked those repertoires to cytomegalovirus serostatus. Along with the roughly 670-subject first cohort, a separate validation cohort of over a hundred different subjects was used. To predict cytomegalovirus infection status, the study combined high-throughput TCR immunosequencing, statistical association of individual TCRs with disease status, and machine learning. A later analysis re-examined previously published TCR beta repertoires from more than 550 donors and added high-resolution HLA genotyping to investigate patterns of TCR occurrence. Rather than drawing on any new phenotypic data, the later analysis identified candidate immune exposures from TCR beta sequences and the way those sequences occurred across donors. An earlier analysis of around 540 of the donors applied high-throughput TCR beta sequencing to assess whether each TCR beta V gene segment acted as functional or pseudogenic. Donor age, sex, ethnicity and CMV serostatus were compiled alongside the repertoire data. A later genetic analysis took genome-wide SNP genotypes for 398 of the 666 donors and used that subset as a discovery cohort. All discovery cohort repertoires had been generated on a single sequencing platform. Both class I and class II loci were covered by HLA typing, at four-digit resolution. The number of typed donors differed by locus: roughly 629-640 for A, B, C, DRB1 and DQB1; some 500 for DQA1; some 610 for DPA1; and around 470 for DPB1. A handful of DR-DQ haplotypes were handled as single units for association and clustering because linkage in the cohort was strong. On average, about 200,000 unique TCR beta nucleotide sequences were sequenced per donor among about 400 genotyped donors of the cohort, with 15% to 20% of those sequences being non-productive. Overall study results and their limits: HLA typing was unavailable for some donors at each locus, so association tests used only the typed subset. In a later analysis, most CMV-associated TCR beta chains were found to appear HLA-restricted, with HLA associations seemingly driven largely by CMV exposure. When HLA alleles, especially DR and DQ, strongly co-occurred, TCR associations were difficult to assign to individual alleles. A total of about 150 TCR beta chains were listed by the study as associated with cytomegalovirus. At a false discovery rate of 0.05, a later analysis linked some 17,000 TCR beta sequences to specific HLA alleles. A later genetic analysis reported fewer N-insertions in productive TCRs among donors in an Asian-associated ancestry cluster than the approximately 700-donor mean. V-gene and J-gene trimming of TCR beta chains was associated with a missense DCLRE1C variant in a later genetic analysis, and the association was replicated in an independent cohort. Because counts were too low, roughly 18 rarely observed V segments, including chromosome 9 orphons, were left out of the earlier analysis of 500 to 650 of the donors. It was suggested by the authors that the approach could potentially be generalized to other disease states and immunological phenotypes. Correlated functional status among segregating V segments might be attributable to linkage disequilibrium, but an unknown experimental factor could not be ruled out. Some IMGT-functional V segments, including TRBV6-2 and TRBV6-3, could not be told apart with the 87-base-pair reads, so those segments were excluded. The presence/absence analyses assumed that sequencing depth was roughly uniform across donors, and that assumption may not be true. The only immune exposure information available for the cohort was CMV serostatus. In both the original and validation cohorts, the classifier was reported to diagnose cytomegalovirus status with high specificity and sensitivity. A later analysis found that TCR association rates varied across HLA loci, with DRB1 alleles showing the most associated TCRs and HLA-C alleles the fewest. Compared with equally common non-associated chains, HLA-associated TCR beta chains in a later analysis were more clonally expanded and had lower generation probabilities. The cohort was sequenced for TCR beta chains only, and without alpha or paired-chain data the features that could be detected were limited. Several of the top co-occurrence clusters appeared to be linked to parvovirus B19, influenza, CMV and Epstein-Barr virus, according to a later analysis. A cluster of highly shared sequence variants was judged likely to be a technical artifact of the sequencing pipeline. While some public TCRs were present in many individuals, most TCR sequences turned up only very rarely across donors. In an earlier analysis of several hundred of the donors, most TCR beta V segments were observed in productive rearrangements about 90% or about 30% of the time, broadly matching IMGT annotations. In vitro tests confirmed that a few of the cytomegalovirus-associated TCR beta chains recognize cytomegalovirus antigens. A further reported finding was that TCR beta sequences accurately predicted the HLA-A and HLA-B alleles for most subjects in the first cohort.

The material sequenced was PBMCs. The V and J segments used are TRBV5-4 and TRBJ2-3; the D segment could be TRBD2, given 6 matching bases. The sequence derives from a man between 35 and 55 years old in good health and CMV-seronegative. The CDR3 corresponds to CASSLRLVNVDTQYF. The nucleotide sequence is TGTGCCAGCAGCTTGAGACTAGTTAACGTGGATACGCAGTATTTT.